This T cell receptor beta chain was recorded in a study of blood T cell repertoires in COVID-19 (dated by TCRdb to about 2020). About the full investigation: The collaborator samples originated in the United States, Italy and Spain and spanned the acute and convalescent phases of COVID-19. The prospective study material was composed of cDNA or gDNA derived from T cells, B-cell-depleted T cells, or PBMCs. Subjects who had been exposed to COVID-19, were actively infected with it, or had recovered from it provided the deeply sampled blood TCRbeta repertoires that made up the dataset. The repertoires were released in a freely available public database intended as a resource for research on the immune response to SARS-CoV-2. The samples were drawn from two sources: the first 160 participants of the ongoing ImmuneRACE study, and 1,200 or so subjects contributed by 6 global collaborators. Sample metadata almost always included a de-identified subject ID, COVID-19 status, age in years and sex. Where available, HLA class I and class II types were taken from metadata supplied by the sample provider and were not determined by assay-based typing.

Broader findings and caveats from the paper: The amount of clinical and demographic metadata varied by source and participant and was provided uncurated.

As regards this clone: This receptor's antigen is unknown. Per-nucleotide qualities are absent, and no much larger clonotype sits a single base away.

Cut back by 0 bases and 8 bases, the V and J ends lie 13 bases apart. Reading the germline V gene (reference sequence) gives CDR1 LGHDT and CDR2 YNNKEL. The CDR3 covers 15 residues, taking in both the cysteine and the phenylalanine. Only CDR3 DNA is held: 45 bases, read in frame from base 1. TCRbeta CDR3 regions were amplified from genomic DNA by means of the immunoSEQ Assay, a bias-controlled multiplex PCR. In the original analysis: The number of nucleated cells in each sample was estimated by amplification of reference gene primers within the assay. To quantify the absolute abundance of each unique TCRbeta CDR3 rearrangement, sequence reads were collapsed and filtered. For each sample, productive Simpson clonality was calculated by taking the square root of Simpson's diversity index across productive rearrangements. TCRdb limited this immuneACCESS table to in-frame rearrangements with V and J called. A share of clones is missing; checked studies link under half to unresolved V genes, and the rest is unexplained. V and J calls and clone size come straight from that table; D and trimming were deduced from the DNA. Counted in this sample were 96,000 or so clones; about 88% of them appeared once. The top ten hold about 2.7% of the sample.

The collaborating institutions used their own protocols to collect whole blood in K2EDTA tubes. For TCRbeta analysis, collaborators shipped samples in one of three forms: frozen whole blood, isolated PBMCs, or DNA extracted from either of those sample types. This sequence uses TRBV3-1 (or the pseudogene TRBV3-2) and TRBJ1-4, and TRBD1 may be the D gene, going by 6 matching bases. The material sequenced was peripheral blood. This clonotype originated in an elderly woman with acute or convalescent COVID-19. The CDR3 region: CASSQEGGGLEKLFF. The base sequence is TGTGCCAGCAGCCAAGAGGGAGGGGGACTGGAAAAACTGTTTTTT.